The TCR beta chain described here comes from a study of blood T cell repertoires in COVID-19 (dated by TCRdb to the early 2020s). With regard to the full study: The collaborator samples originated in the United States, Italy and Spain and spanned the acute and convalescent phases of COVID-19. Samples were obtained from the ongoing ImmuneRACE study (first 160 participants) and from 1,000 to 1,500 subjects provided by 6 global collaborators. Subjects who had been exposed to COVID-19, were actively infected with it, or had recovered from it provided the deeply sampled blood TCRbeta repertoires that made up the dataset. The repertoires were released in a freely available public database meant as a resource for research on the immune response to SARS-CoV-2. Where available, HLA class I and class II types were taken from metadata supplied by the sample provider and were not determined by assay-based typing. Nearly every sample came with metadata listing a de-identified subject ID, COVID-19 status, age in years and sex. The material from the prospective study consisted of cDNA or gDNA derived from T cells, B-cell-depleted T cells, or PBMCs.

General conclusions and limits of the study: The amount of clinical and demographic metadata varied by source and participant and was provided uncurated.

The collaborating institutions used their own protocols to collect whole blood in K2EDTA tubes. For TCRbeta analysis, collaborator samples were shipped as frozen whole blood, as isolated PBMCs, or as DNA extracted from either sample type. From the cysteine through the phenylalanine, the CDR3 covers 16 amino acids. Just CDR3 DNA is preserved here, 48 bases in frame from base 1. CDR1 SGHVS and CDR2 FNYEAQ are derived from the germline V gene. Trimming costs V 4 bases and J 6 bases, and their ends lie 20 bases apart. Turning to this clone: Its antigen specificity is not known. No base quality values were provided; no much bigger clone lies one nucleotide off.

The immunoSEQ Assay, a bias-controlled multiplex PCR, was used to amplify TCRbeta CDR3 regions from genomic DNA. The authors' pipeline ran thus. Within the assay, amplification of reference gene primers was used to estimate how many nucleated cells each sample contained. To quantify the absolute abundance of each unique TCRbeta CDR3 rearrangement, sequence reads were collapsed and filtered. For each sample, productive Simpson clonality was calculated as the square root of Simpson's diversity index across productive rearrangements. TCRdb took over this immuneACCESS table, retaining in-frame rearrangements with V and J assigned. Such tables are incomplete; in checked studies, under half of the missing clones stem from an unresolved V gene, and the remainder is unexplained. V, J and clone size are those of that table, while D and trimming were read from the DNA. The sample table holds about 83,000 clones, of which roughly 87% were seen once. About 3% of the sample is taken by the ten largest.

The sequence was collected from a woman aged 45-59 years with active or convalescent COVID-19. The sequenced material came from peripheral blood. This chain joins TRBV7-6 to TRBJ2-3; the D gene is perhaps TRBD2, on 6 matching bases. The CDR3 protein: CASSSERVLAGDTQYF. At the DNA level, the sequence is TGTGCCAGCAGCTCGGAGCGGGTCCTAGCTGGGGATACGCAGTATTTT.